This T cell receptor (beta chain) was sequenced in a study of blood T cell repertoires in COVID-19. Each recovered donor of Cohort 3 presented with two negative PCRs, clearance, or symptom resolution. Libraries were prepared by immunoSEQ multiplex PCR; TCRdb keeps only in-frame clonotypes and omits some of them. The sample includes 150,000 to 200,000 clones, around 80% of them seen just once. The specimen was PBMCs or T cells enriched from blood (not recorded which). This sequence was found in a woman between 50 and 59 years old who had recovered from COVID-19.

CDR3 loop: CASSRDGTWGEKLFF. For the CDR3, the DNA is TGTGCCAGTAGCCGTGATGGGACTTGGGGTGAAAAACTGTTTTTT. This chain joins TRBV19 and TRBJ1-4; TRBD1 is a possible D gene (5 bases). The germline V gene has CDR1 LNHDA and CDR2 SQIVND (reference sequence). Trimming removed 6 bases from V and 7 bases from J, with 18 bases in between. This CDR3 region has 15 residues.